This T cell receptor (beta chain) comes out of a study of T cell changes during pregnancy in multiple sclerosis. Sequencing was performed with immunoSEQ multiplex PCR; in TCRdb, only in-frame clones are kept and a portion is missing. Of around 110,000 clones listed, 85% to 95% are singletons. Germline assignment: CDR1 MNHNS and CDR2 SASEGT. The CDR3 covers 17 residues. V was pared by 2 bases and J by 0 bases, with 15 bases between. In its sample, this clone was seen once. The sequence was obtained from a female donor in good health, enrolled as a control in a pregnancy study. This sample comprised peripheral blood, obtained in the third trimester of pregnancy. This chain joins TRBV6-1 and TRBJ2-3; D might be TRBD1 (6 bases). The CDR3 DNA reads TGTGCCAGCAGTGAAAGGGAGACAGGATCTAGCACAGATACGCAGTATTTT. Its translation is CASSERETGSSTDTQYF.